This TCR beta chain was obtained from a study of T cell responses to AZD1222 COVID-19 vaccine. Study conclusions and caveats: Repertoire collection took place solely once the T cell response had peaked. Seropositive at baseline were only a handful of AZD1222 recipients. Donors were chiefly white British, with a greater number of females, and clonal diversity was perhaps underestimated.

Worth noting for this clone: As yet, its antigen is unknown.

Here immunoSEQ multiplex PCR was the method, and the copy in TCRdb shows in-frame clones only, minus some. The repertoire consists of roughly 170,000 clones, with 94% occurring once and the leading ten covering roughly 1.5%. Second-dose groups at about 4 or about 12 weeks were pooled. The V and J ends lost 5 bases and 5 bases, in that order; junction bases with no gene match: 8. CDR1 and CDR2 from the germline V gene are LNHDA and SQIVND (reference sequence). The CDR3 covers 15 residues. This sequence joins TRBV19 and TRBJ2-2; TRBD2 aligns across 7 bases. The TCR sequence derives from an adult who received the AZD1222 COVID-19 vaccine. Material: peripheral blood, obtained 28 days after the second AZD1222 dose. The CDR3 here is CASSPQRDRTGELFF. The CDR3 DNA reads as TGTGCCAGTAGTCCGCAGCGGGATAGGACCGGGGAGCTGTTTTTT.